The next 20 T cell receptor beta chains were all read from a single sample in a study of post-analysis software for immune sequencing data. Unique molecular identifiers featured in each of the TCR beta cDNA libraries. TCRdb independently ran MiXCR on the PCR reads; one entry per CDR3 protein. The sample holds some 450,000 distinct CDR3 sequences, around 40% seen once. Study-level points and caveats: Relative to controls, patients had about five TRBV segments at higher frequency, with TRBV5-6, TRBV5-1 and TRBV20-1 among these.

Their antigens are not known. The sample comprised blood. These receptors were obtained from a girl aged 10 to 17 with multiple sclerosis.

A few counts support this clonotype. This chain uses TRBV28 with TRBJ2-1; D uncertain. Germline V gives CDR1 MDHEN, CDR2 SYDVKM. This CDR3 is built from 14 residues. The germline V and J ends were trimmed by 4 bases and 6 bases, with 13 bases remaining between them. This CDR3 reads CASSSPHPSNEQFF. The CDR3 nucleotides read TGTGCCAGCAGTTCCCCCCACCCCTCCAATGAGCAGTTCTTC.

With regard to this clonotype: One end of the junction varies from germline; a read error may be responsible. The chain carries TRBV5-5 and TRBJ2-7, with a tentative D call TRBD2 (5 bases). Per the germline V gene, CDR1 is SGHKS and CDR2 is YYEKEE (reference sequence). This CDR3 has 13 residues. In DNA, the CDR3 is TGTGCCGGCAGCTTGCCCGGGGCCTACGAGCAGTACTTC. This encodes CAGSLPGAYEQYF.

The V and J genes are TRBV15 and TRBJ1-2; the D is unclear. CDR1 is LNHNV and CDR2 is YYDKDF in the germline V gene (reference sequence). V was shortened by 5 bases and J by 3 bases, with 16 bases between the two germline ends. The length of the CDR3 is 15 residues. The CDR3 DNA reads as TGTGCCACCAGCCCTAGCGGCCAGCCCCACTATGGCTACACCTTC. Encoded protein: CATSPSGQPHYGYTF.

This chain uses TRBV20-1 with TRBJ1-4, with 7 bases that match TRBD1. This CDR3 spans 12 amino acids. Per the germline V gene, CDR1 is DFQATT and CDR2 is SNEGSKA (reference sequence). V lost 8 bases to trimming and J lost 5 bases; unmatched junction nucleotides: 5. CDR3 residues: CSTRGDNEKLFF. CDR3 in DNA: TGCAGTACCAGGGGGGACAATGAAAAACTGTTTTTT.

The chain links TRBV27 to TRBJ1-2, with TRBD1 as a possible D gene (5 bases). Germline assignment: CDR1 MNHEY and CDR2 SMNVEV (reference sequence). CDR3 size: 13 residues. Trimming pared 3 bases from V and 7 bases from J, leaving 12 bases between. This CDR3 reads CASSFKGTGGYTF. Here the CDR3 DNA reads TGTGCCAGCAGTTTTAAGGGGACGGGTGGCTACACCTTC.

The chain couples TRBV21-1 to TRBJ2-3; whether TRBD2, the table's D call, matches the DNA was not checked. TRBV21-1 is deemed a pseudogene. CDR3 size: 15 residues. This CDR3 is CASSKEALRTDTQYF. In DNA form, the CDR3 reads TGTGCCAGCAGCAAGGAGGCCCTTCGCACAGATACGCAGTATTTT.

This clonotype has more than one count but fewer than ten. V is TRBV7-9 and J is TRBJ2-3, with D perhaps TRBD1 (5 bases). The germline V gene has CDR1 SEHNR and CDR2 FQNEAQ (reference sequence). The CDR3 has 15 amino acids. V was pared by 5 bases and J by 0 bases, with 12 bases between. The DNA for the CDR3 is TGTGCCAGCAGCCCCCAGGGATCGAGCACAGATACGCAGTATTTT. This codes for CASSPQGSSTDTQYF.

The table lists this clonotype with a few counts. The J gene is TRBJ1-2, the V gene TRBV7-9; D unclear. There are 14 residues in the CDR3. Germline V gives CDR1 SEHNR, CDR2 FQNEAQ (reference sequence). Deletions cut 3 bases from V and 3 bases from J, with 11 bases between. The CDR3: CASSFTDEYYGYTF. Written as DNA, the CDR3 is TGTGCCAGCAGCTTTACTGATGAGTACTATGGCTACACCTTC.

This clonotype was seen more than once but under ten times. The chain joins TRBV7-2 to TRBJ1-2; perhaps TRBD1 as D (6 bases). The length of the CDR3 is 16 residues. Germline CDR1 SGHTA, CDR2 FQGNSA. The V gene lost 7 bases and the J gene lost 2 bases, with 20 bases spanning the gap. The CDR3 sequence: CASTSGRGSPNYGYTF. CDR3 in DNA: TGTGCCAGCACCAGCGGCAGGGGCTCCCCAAACTATGGCTACACCTTC.

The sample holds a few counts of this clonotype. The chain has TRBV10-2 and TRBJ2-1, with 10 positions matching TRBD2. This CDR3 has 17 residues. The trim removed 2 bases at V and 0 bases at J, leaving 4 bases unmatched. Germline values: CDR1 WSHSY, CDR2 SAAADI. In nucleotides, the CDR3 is TGCGCCAGCAGTGAGCAACTAGCGGGATTCTCCTACAATGAGCAGTTCTTC. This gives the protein CASSEQLAGFSYNEQFF.

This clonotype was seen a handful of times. The CDR3 coding sequence is TGTGCCAGCAGTTTACAGGGGGGCACTAATGAAAAACTGTTTTTT. It specifies CASSLQGGTNEKLFF. This chain joins TRBV12-3 or TRBV12-4 and TRBJ1-4; 7 bases are a match to TRBD1. Trimming at V came to 2 bases and at J to 2 bases, leaving 2 bases not matched to a gene. The length of the CDR3 is 15 residues.

Written as DNA, the CDR3 is TGTGCCAGCAGTTATCAGGGGCGACAAGAGACCCAGTACTTC. Encoded protein: CASSYQGRQETQYF. The chain employs TRBV2 and TRBJ2-5; D might be TRBD1 (6 bases). The V end was cut by 5 bases, the J end by 2 bases, with 12 bases between. The CDR3 spans 14 residues. In germline, CDR1 is SNHLY, CDR2 FYNNEI.

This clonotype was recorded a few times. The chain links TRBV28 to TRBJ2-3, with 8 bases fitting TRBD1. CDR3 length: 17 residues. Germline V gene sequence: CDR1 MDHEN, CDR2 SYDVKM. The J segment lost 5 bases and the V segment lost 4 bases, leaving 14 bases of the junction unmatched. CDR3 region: CASSSRPDRAAQDTQYF. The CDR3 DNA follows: TGTGCCAGCAGTTCCCGACCGGACAGGGCCGCACAAGATACGCAGTATTTT.

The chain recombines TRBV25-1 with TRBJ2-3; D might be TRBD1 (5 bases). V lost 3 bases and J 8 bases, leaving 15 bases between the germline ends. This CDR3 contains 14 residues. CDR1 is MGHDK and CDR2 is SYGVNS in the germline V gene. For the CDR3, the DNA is TGTGCCAGCAGTGACGGCAGGGAAGATGCTACGCAGTATTTT. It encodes CASSDGREDATQYF.

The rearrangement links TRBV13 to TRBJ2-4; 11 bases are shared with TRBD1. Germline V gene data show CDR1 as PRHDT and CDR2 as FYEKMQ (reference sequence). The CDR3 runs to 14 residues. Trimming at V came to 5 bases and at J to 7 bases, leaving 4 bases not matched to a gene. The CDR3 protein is CASSTRDRGNIQYF. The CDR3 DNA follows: TGTGCCAGCAGCACCCGGGACAGGGGGAACATTCAGTACTTC.

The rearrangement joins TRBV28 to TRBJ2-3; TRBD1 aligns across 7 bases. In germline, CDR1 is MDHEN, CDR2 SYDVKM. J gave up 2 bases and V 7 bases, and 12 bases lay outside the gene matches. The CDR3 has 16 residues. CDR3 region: CASIGLRDRPTDTQYF. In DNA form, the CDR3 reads TGTGCCAGCATCGGCCTGAGGGACAGACCCACAGATACGCAGTATTTT.

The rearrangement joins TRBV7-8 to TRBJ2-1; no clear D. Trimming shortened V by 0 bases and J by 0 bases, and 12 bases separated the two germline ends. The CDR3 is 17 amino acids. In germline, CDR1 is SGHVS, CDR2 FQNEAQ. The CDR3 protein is CASSLARQTRSYNEQFF. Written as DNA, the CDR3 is TGTGCCAGCAGCTTAGCTAGGCAGACTCGCTCCTACAATGAGCAGTTCTTC.

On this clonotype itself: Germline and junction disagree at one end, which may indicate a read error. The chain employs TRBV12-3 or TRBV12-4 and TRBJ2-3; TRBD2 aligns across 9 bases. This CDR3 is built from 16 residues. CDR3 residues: CASSLAGKISTDTQYF. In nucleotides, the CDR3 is TGTGCCAGCAGTCTAGCGGGAAAAATAAGCACAGATACGCAGTATTTT.

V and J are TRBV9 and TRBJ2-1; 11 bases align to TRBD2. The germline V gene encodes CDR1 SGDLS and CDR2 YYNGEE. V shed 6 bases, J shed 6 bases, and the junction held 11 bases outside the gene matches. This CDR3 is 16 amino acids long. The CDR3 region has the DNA TGTGCCAGCACCCGTAAAGTAGCGGGAGGGAGCAATGAGCAGTTCTTC. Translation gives CASTRKVAGGSNEQFF. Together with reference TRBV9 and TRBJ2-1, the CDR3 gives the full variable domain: DSGVTQTPKHLITATGQRVTLRCSPRSGDLSVYWYQQSLDQGLQFLIQYYNGEERAKGNILERFSAQQFPDLHSELNLSSLELGDSALYFCASTRKVAGGSNEQFFGPGTRLTVL.

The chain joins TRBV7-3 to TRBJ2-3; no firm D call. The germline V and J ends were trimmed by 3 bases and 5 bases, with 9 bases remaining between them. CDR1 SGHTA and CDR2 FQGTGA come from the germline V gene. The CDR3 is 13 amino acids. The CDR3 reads CASSFEQEDTQYF. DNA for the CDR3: TGTGCCAGCAGCTTTGAGCAGGAAGATACGCAGTATTTT.